This T cell receptor (beta chain) was sequenced during a study of blood T cells in healthy people across ages. Combining a sample-barcoded 5' primer with a J-beta primer mix, a second PCR ran for roughly 7 to 12 cycles. TCRdb analysed the 5' RACE reads with MiXCR anew, one entry per CDR3 protein. The table shows about 1.6 million distinct CDR3 sequences, with 30% to 40% occurring only once. V lost 5 bases to trimming and J lost 6 bases, with 24 bases between them. The CDR3 is made up of 16 amino acids. Germline lookup yields CDR1 DFQATT and CDR2 SNEGSKA (reference sequence). The genes are TRBV20-1 and TRBJ2-3; D may match TRBD1 or TRBD2 (5 bases each). The sample was blood. This sequence was found in a woman aged 25 to 39 in good health. The CDR3 DNA sequence: TGCAGTGCTGTCCCAACCGGGGCAGTAGGATGGGATACGCAGTATTTT. Translation gives CSAVPTGAVGWDTQYF.